The TCR beta chain described here comes from a study of blood T cell repertoires in COVID-19. Sequencing used immunoSEQ multiplex PCR; TCRdb keeps in-frame clones, though not all of them. The sample contains tens of thousands of clones, around 72% of which appear only once. The count of this clone is one. This CDR3 is built from 15 residues. CDR1 and CDR2 from the germline V gene are SGHTA and FQGNSA. V lost 0 bases to trimming and J lost 4 bases, with 9 bases between them. Sequenced: peripheral blood. This sequence was found in a human donor with active or convalescent COVID-19. The donor label of this sample is uncertain. The chain combines TRBV7-2 with TRBJ2-2, with D possibly matching TRBD2 (5 bases). The CDR3 nucleotides read TGTGCCAGCAGCTTAGCACTAGGCGTCACCGGGGAGCTGTTTTTT. Its protein is CASSLALGVTGELFF.